This T cell receptor (beta chain) was retrieved from a study of blood T cells in healthy people across ages. Primers used in a second PCR of roughly 7 to 12 cycles were a sample-barcoded 5' primer and a J-beta primer mix. Each TCR beta cDNA got a 12-nucleotide random molecular identifier. Researchers report that each sample yielded at least 3 million CDR3-containing paired-end reads. TCRdb independently ran MiXCR on the 5' RACE reads; one entry per CDR3 protein. The repertoire holds roughly 700,000 distinct CDR3 sequences, with about 52% as singletons. The table lists this clonotype with a count of one. Its antigen is currently unknown. Study findings and constraints: Greater diversity and more naive CD4+ cells were seen in long-lived donors than in aged donors.

The CDR3 totals 14 residues. The V gene's germline CDR1 is SGHTA and CDR2 FQGNSA. Between the trimmed V and J ends, which lost 10 bases and 1 base, there was a span of 14 bases. This sequence joins TRBV7-2 and TRBJ2-1, with a weak D call TRBD1 (6 bases). This receptor was identified in a woman aged 60-75 years in good health. The source material was blood. Here the CDR3 reads CATTQGFSYNEQFF. The CDR3 DNA follows: TGTGCCACCACACAGGGTTTTTCCTACAATGAGCAGTTCTTC.